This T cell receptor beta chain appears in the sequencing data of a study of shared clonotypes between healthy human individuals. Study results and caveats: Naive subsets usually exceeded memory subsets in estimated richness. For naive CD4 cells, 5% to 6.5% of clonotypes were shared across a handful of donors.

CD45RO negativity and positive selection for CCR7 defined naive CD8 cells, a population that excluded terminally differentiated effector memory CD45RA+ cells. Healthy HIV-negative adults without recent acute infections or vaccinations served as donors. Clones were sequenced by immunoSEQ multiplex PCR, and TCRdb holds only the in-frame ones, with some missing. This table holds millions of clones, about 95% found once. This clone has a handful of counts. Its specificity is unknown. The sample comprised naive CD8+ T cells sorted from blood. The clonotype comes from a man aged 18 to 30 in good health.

CDR3 nucleotides: TGTGCCAGCAGTTTAGTAGGGGAAACTTCGGGAGACACTGAAGCTTTCTTT. As protein: CASSLVGETSGDTEAFF. The V gene is TRBV27, the J gene TRBJ1-1; a weak D match, TRBD1 (5 bases). The V and J ends lost 2 bases and 3 bases respectively, with 19 bases between them. Germline V gene data show CDR1 as MNHEY and CDR2 as SMNVEV (reference sequence). The CDR3 loop spans 17 amino acids.